This TCR beta chain was found in a study of patients and donors after allogeneic stem cell transplantation. TCRdb itself ran the RT-PCR reads through MiXCR, one entry per CDR3 protein. The repertoire holds some 960,000 distinct CDR3 sequences, with approximately 18% as singletons. Input material: blood, either unsorted or a sorted T cell fraction (not recorded which). The TCR comes from a human donor who was either an allogeneic HSCT recipient or a stem cell or donor lymphocyte infusion donor (not recorded which). It is not recorded whose cells these are; they may come from a transplant donor.

Here the CDR3 reads CSARPDTGVHNQPQHF. The CDR3 DNA reads TGCAGTGCTAGGCCTGATACAGGGGTACACAATCAGCCCCAGCATTTT. The V and J genes are TRBV20-1 and TRBJ1-5, with TRBD1 matching 7 bases. The germline gives CDR1 DFQATT, CDR2 SNEGSKA (reference sequence). J was trimmed by 3 bases and V by 3 bases; bases with no gene match: 11. The CDR3 has 16 residues.